This entry is about one TCR beta chain. Its target is unknown. The data are from a study of blood T cells in healthy people across ages. A J-beta primer mix and a sample-barcoded 5' primer were used in a second PCR of roughly 6 to 11 cycles. TCRdb processed the 5' RACE reads anew with MiXCR; each CDR3 protein has one entry. Among over 1,300,000 distinct CDR3 sequences listed, approximately 59% were seen once. The germline CDR1 and CDR2 sequences are MNHEY and SVGAGI. Trimming took off 5 bases at V and 6 bases at J, with 19 bases between the two ends. The CDR3 extends over 15 amino acids. Regarding the study as a whole: Fewer expanded clones and more diversity marked long-lived versus aged donors.

The sequencing sample was made of blood. The receptor was derived from a man aged 18 to 30 in good health. V usage is TRBV6-5 and J usage is TRBJ1-2, with D possibly matching TRBD1 (5 bases). The CDR3, as DNA: TGTGCCAGCAGTAGGACGGTGACAGTGCAACATGGCTACACCTTC. It codes for CASSRTVTVQHGYTF.